This is a list of T cell receptor beta chains from one sample in a study of blood T cell repertoires in COVID-19. The method was immunoSEQ multiplex PCR; TCRdb's version includes in-frame clones alone and lacks a portion of them. Of 250,000 to 350,000 clones in the sample, around 90% were seen once. The sequencing input was PBMCs or T cells enriched from blood (not recorded which). Receptor source: a woman aged 25 to 45 who had recovered from COVID-19. CDR3s include the opening cysteine and the closing phenylalanine or tryptophan. D genes are given only for firm matches.

J gene | V gene | CDR3 length | D gene | CDR3 DNA | CDR3 protein
TRBJ1-1 | TRBV7-8 | 14 | . | TGTGCCAGCAGCTTCCCGGAGGGCCTCACTGAAGCTTTCTTT | CASSFPEGLTEAFF
TRBJ2-2 | TRBV29-1 | 16 | TRBD1 | TGCAGCGCCACTTCCGGGACAGGGACTATGACCGGGGAGCTGTTTTTT | CSATSGTGTMTGELFF
TRBJ1-4 | TRBV11-3 | 14 | TRBD1 | TGTGCCAGCACCTCGACAGGGGCTAATGAAAAACTGTTTTTT | CASTSTGANEKLFF
TRBJ2-6 | TRBV19 | 14 | . | TGTGCCAGTAGTATATGGCCTGGGGCCAACGTCCTGACTTTC | CASSIWPGANVLTF
TRBJ1-2 | TRBV7-9 | 14 | . | TGTGCCAGCAGCTTCTTTACGGGAGGTGGGGGCTACACCTTC | CASSFFTGGGGYTF
TRBJ1-6 | TRBV27 | 15 | . | TGTGCCAGCAACTATAGAAGCTCCTATAATTCACCCCTCCACTTT | CASNYRSSYNSPLHF
TRBJ2-1 | TRBV7-2 | 17 | TRBD2 | TGTGCCAGCAGCTTAGCCCGGGGGCGGGGGGCCTACAATGAGCAGTTCTTC | CASSLARGRGAYNEQFF
TRBJ1-3 | TRBV5-5 | 14 | . | TGTGCCAGCAGCATCACAGGAGCGGGAAACACCATATATTTT | CASSITGAGNTIYF
TRBJ2-6 | TRBV28 | 15 | TRBD2 | TGTGCCAGCTCCTCGGGAGGGTCTGGGGCCAACGTCCTGACTTTC | CASSSGGSGANVLTF
TRBJ2-1 | TRBV16 | 17 | . | TGTGCCAGCAGCCAACCCATAGGGAGCGGACCGTACAATGAGCAGTTCTTC | CASSQPIGSGPYNEQFF
TRBJ2-3 | TRBV20-1 | 11 | . | TGCAGTGCTAGAGCGGGAGATACGCAGTATTTT | CSARAGDTQYF
TRBJ2-5 | TRBV10-3 | 14 | TRBD1 | TGTGCCGCCCGAACAGGGGGTTCGGGAGAGACCCAGTACTTC | CAARTGGSGETQYF
TRBJ2-7 | TRBV3-1/TRBV3-2 | 14 | . | TGTGCCAGCAGCCAGGCGGCAGGGACCTACGAGCAGTACTTC | CASSQAAGTYEQYF
TRBJ2-5 | TRBV7-6 | 15 | . | TGTGCCAGCAGCTCTAGACTCGACCGGGGGGAGACCCAGTACTTC | CASSSRLDRGETQYF